Listed here are 7 T cell receptor beta chains from one sample, sequenced in a study of identifying expanded T cells in peripheral blood. Using immunoSEQ multiplex PCR, the repertoire was profiled, and TCRdb retains in-frame clones only, with some absent. The sample contains roughly 81,000 clones, roughly 84% of which appear only once. The sequenced sample consisted of blood. The source of these receptors is a person aged 18-69 years in good health.

The chain carries TRBV28 and TRBJ1-5; weak D call: TRBD1 (6 bases). Germline loops: CDR1 MDHEN, CDR2 SYDVKM. V lost 2 bases, J lost 5 bases, and 10 bases lay in between. This CDR3 contains 14 residues. This CDR3 reads CASSLLRQDQPQHF. In DNA form, the CDR3 reads TGTGCCAGCAGTTTACTCAGACAGGATCAGCCCCAGCATTTT. Based on the CDR3 plus reference TRBV28 and TRBJ1-5, the full variable domain is DVKVTQSSRYLVKRTGEKVFLECVQDMDHENMFWYRQDPGLGLRLIYFSYDVKMKEKGDIPEGYSVSREKKERFSLILESASTNQTSMYLCASSLLRQDQPQHFGDGTRLSIL.

The rearrangement links TRBV5-1 to TRBJ2-1, with TRBD2 matching over 9 bases. Germline loops: CDR1 SGHRS, CDR2 YFSETQ. CDR3 length equals 17 residues. Trimming cost V 2 bases and J 5 bases; bases outside gene matches: 11. The CDR3 region is CASSFSGTSPSNNEQFF. The CDR3 coding sequence is TGCGCCAGCAGCTTTTCCGGGACTAGCCCCTCGAACAATGAGCAGTTCTTC.

This clone was seen many times. The V gene is TRBV30, the J gene TRBJ2-2; tentative D call: TRBD2 (5 bases). CDR3 length equals 14 residues. Germline V CDR1 and CDR2: GTSNPN, SVGIG (reference sequence). V lost 2 bases, J lost 2 bases, and 9 bases lay in between. The CDR3 DNA sequence: TGTGCCTGGAGTAGACTACTAAACACCGGGGAGCTGTTTTTT. This encodes CAWSRLLNTGELFF.

This chain connects TRBV28 to TRBJ1-1; perhaps TRBD1 as D (6 bases). Germline CDR1 reads MDHEN; CDR2 reads SYDVKM. The CDR3 runs 13 residues. The CDR3 protein is CGARGGPDLKAFF. CDR3 nucleotides: TGTGGGGCTCGGGGGGGCCCGGACCTGAAGGCTTTCTTT.

The J gene is TRBJ1-1, the V gene TRBV6-5; no definite D call. The CDR3 length is 13 residues. The germline V and J ends were trimmed by 0 bases and 9 bases, with 11 bases remaining between them. Germline V gene sequence: CDR1 MNHEY, CDR2 SVGAGI. CDR3: CASSYSNTGKAFF. For the CDR3, the DNA is TGTGCCAGCAGTTACTCGAATACCGGAAAAGCTTTCTTT.

This clone showed up just a few times. This chain uses TRBV27 with TRBJ2-1, with D unclear. V dropped 0 bases and J dropped 5 bases, with 14 bases sitting between them. Germline CDR1 is MNHEY and CDR2 is SMNVEV (reference sequence). There are 16 residues in the CDR3. The CDR3 region is CASSLSLGYGNNEQFF. The CDR3 nucleotides read TGTGCCAGCAGTTTATCATTGGGATATGGGAACAATGAGCAGTTCTTC.

The gene calls are TRBV25-1 and TRBJ2-7; 12 nucleotides line up with TRBD2. CDR1 and CDR2 (germline): MGHDK, SYGVNS. This CDR3 is 16 amino acids long. The junction had 4 bases not matched to a gene; V was cut back by 4 bases and J by 0 bases. CDR3 nucleotides: TGTGCCAGCAGTGTACTAGCGGGAGGCAGCTCCTACGAGCAGTACTTC. Amino acids: CASSVLAGGSSYEQYF.